The rows below give T cell receptor beta chains drawn from one sample of a study of blood T cell repertoires in COVID-19. The method was immunoSEQ multiplex PCR; TCRdb's version includes in-frame clones alone and lacks a portion of them. Here the sample spans about 400,000 clones, around nine tenths being singletons. Input material: peripheral blood. The receptors stem from a woman aged 30 to 39 with acute or convalescent COVID-19. CDR3s include the opening cysteine and the closing phenylalanine or tryptophan.

TRBV11-2,TRBJ2-1,CASSLVISPYNEQFF
TRBV18,TRBJ2-5,CASSPSSRLRETQYF
TRBV5-6,TRBJ2-2,CASSLRSGGTGELFF
TRBV10-3,TRBJ1-2,CASKAGTDGYTF
TRBV5-6,TRBJ2-2,CASSWTGTGGGTGELFF
TRBV10-2,TRBJ2-2,CASIRGGITGELFF
TRBV12-3/TRBV12-4,TRBJ2-5,CASSFQGFETQYF
TRBV18,TRBJ1-2,CASSPGTGGVYGYTF
TRBV4-2,TRBJ2-5,CASSQALGLAGGQETQYF
TRBV19,TRBJ2-1,CASSILVGALSNEQFF